This T cell receptor (beta chain) comes out of a study of T cells expressing NK-cell markers. The germline V gene encodes CDR1 SEHNR and CDR2 FQNEAQ (reference sequence). There are 12 residues in the CDR3. TCRdb re-called the 5' RACE reads; every CDR3 protein appears as one record, without DNA. In all, the sample yields a few hundred thousand distinct CDR3 sequences. The sequencing input was blood T cells: a sorted CD56 or NKG2C T cell subset, CD4+ or CD8+ T cells, or bulk PBMC T cells (not recorded which). The TCR originated in a woman between 50 and 59 years old in good health. The genes are TRBV7-9 and TRBJ2-7. Here the CDR3 reads CASSPISYEQYF.